Presented here are 28 T cell receptor beta chains from one specimen sequenced in a study of radiation and T cells in renal cell carcinoma. The time point: baseline pretreatment blood. Treatment specified: 15 Gy SBRT to primary tumor, nephrectomy 4 weeks later. The method was immunoSEQ multiplex PCR; TCRdb's version includes in-frame clones alone and lacks a portion of them. Found here are about 150,000 clones, approximately 90% of them singletons; the top ten hold around 4%. Material: blood, obtained from a patient whose treatment included radiotherapy and nephrectomy. These receptors were collected from a woman aged 70-85 years with renal cell carcinoma.

The chain uses TRBV4-1 and TRBJ1-5; D remains unclear. The CDR3 has 14 residues. Trimming left V 5 bases short and J 0 bases short, with 8 bases between. The germline gives CDR1 MGHRA, CDR2 YSYEKL. CDR3: CASSVENSNQPQHF. The CDR3 DNA reads as TGCGCCAGCAGCGTCGAAAATAGCAATCAGCCCCAGCATTTT.

V is TRBV2 and J is TRBJ1-2; TRBD1 matches 9 bases. The CDR3 has 15 residues. From germline, CDR1 is SNHLY and CDR2 FYNNEI. V gave up 5 bases and J gave up 1 base; unmatched junction bases: 5. The CDR3 reads CASSSSTGGNYGYTF. For the CDR3, the DNA is TGTGCCAGCAGTTCGTCGACAGGGGGTAACTATGGCTACACCTTC.

The CDR3 reads CASSLASGIGARGYTEAFF. CDR3 sequence (DNA): TGTGCCAGCTCACTGGCGTCGGGTATCGGGGCGCGGGGGTACACTGAAGCTTTCTTT. The V gene is TRBV18, the J gene TRBJ1-1, with D tentatively TRBD1 (5 bases). V lost 4 bases and J 3 bases, leaving 27 bases between the germline ends. CDR1 KGHSH and CDR2 LQKENI come from the germline V gene. This CDR3 comprises 19 residues.

The chain couples TRBV6-1 to TRBJ1-2; 8 nucleotides agree with TRBD1. CDR3 length: 14 residues. Losses at the gene ends were 7 bases for V and 4 bases for J; bases not matched to a gene: 8. Germline V CDR1 and CDR2: MNHNS, SASEGT. Here the CDR3 DNA reads TGTGCCAGCATAAAGGACAGGGCCGGCTATGGCTACACCTTC. Encoded protein: CASIKDRAGYGYTF.

This clone was seen just once. J is TRBJ2-6 and V is TRBV14; TRBD2 is a possible D gene (5 bases). The germline gives CDR1 SGHDN, CDR2 FVKESK. V was clipped by 3 bases and J by 0 bases, with 18 bases between them. The CDR3 totals 19 residues. The CDR3 coding sequence is TGTGCCAGCAGCCAGCGACCGGGCCCCAGCGGCTCTGGGGCCAACGTCCTGACTTTC. It yields the protein CASSQRPGPSGSGANVLTF.

There are a few counts of this clone. The chain joins TRBV2 to TRBJ1-3; unclear D gene. Per the germline V gene, CDR1 is SNHLY and CDR2 is FYNNEI. This CDR3 has 15 residues. V gave up 4 bases and J gave up 6 bases, with 16 bases separating them. DNA of the CDR3: TGTGCCAGCAGTGTGTCACAGCTCTCTTCAAACACCATATATTTT. This translates into CASSVSQLSSNTIYF.

The rearrangement uses TRBV4-2 and TRBJ1-5; D uncertain. The CDR3 spans 16 residues. Between the trimmed V and J ends, which lost 5 bases and 0 bases, there was a span of 14 bases. The germline CDR1 and CDR2 sequences are LGHNA and YNFKEQ. CDR3: CASSLEHANSNQPQHF. CDR3 nucleotide sequence: TGTGCCAGCAGCTTGGAACACGCCAATAGCAATCAGCCCCAGCATTTT.

This chain joins TRBV6-5 and TRBJ2-7, with a tentative D call TRBD2 (6 bases). From germline, CDR1 is MNHEY and CDR2 SVGAGI. The CDR3 has 13 amino acids. The V end lost 8 bases, the J end lost 0 bases, and 11 bases lay between the germline ends. CDR3 nucleotide sequence: TGTGCCAGCCGCCGGGGGAGCTCCTACGAGCAGTACTTC. This encodes CASRRGSSYEQYF.

The chain uses TRBV4-1 and TRBJ1-2; D is perhaps TRBD1 (6 bases). This CDR3 has 15 residues. CDR1 is MGHRA and CDR2 is YSYEKL in the germline V gene. The V and J ends lost 3 bases and 7 bases respectively, with 18 bases between them. The CDR3: CASSQDRILGRGYTF. DNA of the CDR3: TGCGCCAGCAGCCAGGACAGAATATTGGGCCGTGGCTACACCTTC.

This clone was found once. J is TRBJ2-3 and V is TRBV5-5, with D perhaps matching TRBD1 (5 bases). The germline V gene encodes CDR1 SGHKS and CDR2 YYEKEE (reference sequence). V was clipped by 0 bases and J by 1 base, with 6 bases between them. This CDR3 region has 14 residues. CDR3 in DNA: TGTGCCAGCAGCTTGGAGGGGCGCACAGATACGCAGTATTTT. This gives the protein CASSLEGRTDTQYF.

The V gene is TRBV7-8, the J gene TRBJ2-1; weak D call: TRBD1 (5 bases). Germline loops: CDR1 SGHVS, CDR2 FQNEAQ. V was pared by 1 base and J by 8 bases, with 24 bases between. This CDR3 is 18 amino acids long. CDR3 protein: CASSLVAIMWKGRDEQFF. DNA of the CDR3: TGTGCCAGCAGCTTAGTCGCTATTATGTGGAAGGGCAGGGATGAGCAGTTCTTC.

A few counts support this clone. The chain joins TRBV5-4 to TRBJ1-3; 11 bases map to TRBD1. Germline V gene data show CDR1 as SGHNT and CDR2 as YYREEE (reference sequence). Trimming at V came to 4 bases and at J to 7 bases, leaving 4 bases not matched to a gene. The CDR3 has 14 residues. The chain's CDR3 is CASSAGQGANTIYF. The CDR3 nucleotides read TGTGCCAGCAGCGCCGGACAGGGGGCCAACACCATATATTTT.

The J gene is TRBJ1-5, the V gene TRBV5-4; weak D call: TRBD1 (5 bases). In germline, CDR1 is SGHNT, CDR2 YYREEE (reference sequence). CDR3 length: 13 amino acids. Trimming cost V 2 bases and J 7 bases, with 10 bases left between them. Written as DNA, the CDR3 is TGTGCCAGCAGCTTAAGTGGGGGGCAGCCCCAGCATTTT. Amino acids: CASSLSGGQPQHF. The full variable domain, its missing parts supplied by reference TRBV5-4 and TRBJ1-5, is ETGVTQSPTHLIKTRGQQVTLRCSSQSGHNTVSWYQQALGQGPQFIFQYYREEENGRGNFPPRFSGLQFPNYSSELNVNALELDDSALYLCASSLSGGQPQHFGDGTRLSIL.

A few counts support this clone. The rearrangement joins TRBV5-1 to TRBJ1-1; D not certain. Germline CDR1 SGHRS, CDR2 YFSETQ. Between the trimmed V and J ends, which lost 0 bases and 2 bases, there was a span of 5 bases. This CDR3 spans 13 amino acids. The chain's CDR3 is CASSLVLNTEAFF. Here the CDR3 DNA reads TGCGCCAGCAGCTTGGTCCTTAACACTGAAGCTTTCTTT. The full variable domain, rest sourced from reference TRBV5-1 and TRBJ1-1, is KAGVTQTPRYLIKTRGQQVTLSCSPISGHRSVSWYQQTPGQGLQFLFEYFSETQRNKGNFPGRFSGRQFSNSRSEMNVSTLELGDSALYLCASSLVLNTEAFFGQGTRLTVV.

The chain has TRBV5-4 and TRBJ2-7; perhaps D is TRBD1 or TRBD2 (6 bases each). Trimming stripped 3 bases from V and 5 bases from J, with 12 bases between. The germline CDR1 and CDR2 sequences are SGHNT and YYREEE (reference sequence). This CDR3 spans 13 amino acids. The CDR3 is CASSSAGGHEQYF. CDR3 coding DNA: TGTGCCAGCAGCTCCGCCGGGGGCCACGAGCAGTACTTC.

The chain recombines TRBV19 with TRBJ1-6, with D possibly matching TRBD1 (5 bases). This CDR3 spans 14 amino acids. Germline V gene data show CDR1 as LNHDA and CDR2 as SQIVND (reference sequence). The germline V and J ends were trimmed by 7 bases and 2 bases, with 9 bases remaining between them. The CDR3 DNA is TGTGCCAGTACCACAGGTCCCTATAATTCACCCCTCCACTTT. This codes for CASTTGPYNSPLHF. The whole variable domain, remainder taken from reference TRBV19 and TRBJ1-6, is DGGITQSPKYLFRKEGQNVTLSCEQNLNHDAMYWYRQDPGQGLRLIYYSQIVNDFQKGDIAEGYSVSREKKESFPLTVTSAQKNPTAFYLCASTTGPYNSPLHFGNGTRLTVT.

This clone was recorded only once. J is TRBJ2-1 and V is TRBV10-3, with a weak D call TRBD1 (6 bases). CDR3 size: 16 residues. V was shortened by 3 bases and J by 2 bases, with 14 bases between the two germline ends. CDR1 is ENHRY and CDR2 is SYGVKD in the germline V gene. CDR3 nucleotides: TGTGCCATCAGTGAAAGGCAGGGGACCACCTACAATGAGCAGTTCTTC. This translates into CAISERQGTTYNEQFF.

As DNA, the CDR3 is TGTGCCTGGAGGCCAGGGGGGCAGAGCAATCAGCCCCAGCATTTT. This gives the protein CAWRPGGQSNQPQHF. The rearrangement joins TRBV30 to TRBJ1-5, with 7 bases lining up with TRBD1. V shed 3 bases, J shed 1 base, and the junction held 6 bases outside the gene matches. The CDR3 spans 15 residues. Germline lookup yields CDR1 GTSNPN and CDR2 SVGIG (reference sequence).

The gene calls are TRBV20-1 and TRBJ2-7; no definite D call. Germline assignment: CDR1 DFQATT and CDR2 SNEGSKA (reference sequence). Trimming stripped 6 bases from V and 2 bases from J, with 8 bases between. The CDR3 length is 11 residues. The DNA for the CDR3 is TGCAGTGCCGACGAGGCCTACGAGCAGTACTTC. Protein sequence: CSADEAYEQYF.

CDR3 region: CASSLIMGKLNKNIQYF. The CDR3 DNA reads TGTGCCAGCAGCCTCATTATGGGAAAGCTTAACAAAAACATTCAGTACTTC. The gene calls are TRBV5-6 and TRBJ2-4; D call uncertain. CDR1 and CDR2 from the germline V gene are SGHDT and YYEEEE. CDR3 size: 17 residues. Trimming cost V 4 bases and J 3 bases, with 20 bases left between them.

This sequence joins TRBV19 and TRBJ1-5; tentatively, D is TRBD1 (6 bases). This CDR3 comprises 15 residues. In germline, CDR1 is LNHDA, CDR2 SQIVND (reference sequence). V shed 8 bases and J shed 0 bases, with 14 bases lying between them. The CDR3 loop is CASSTGSYSNQPQHF. The CDR3 DNA reads TGTGCCAGTTCTACAGGGTCTTATAGCAATCAGCCCCAGCATTTT. The whole variable domain, remainder taken from reference TRBV19 and TRBJ1-5, is DGGITQSPKYLFRKEGQNVTLSCEQNLNHDAMYWYRQDPGQGLRLIYYSQIVNDFQKGDIAEGYSVSREKKESFPLTVTSAQKNPTAFYLCASSTGSYSNQPQHFGDGTRLSIL.

The V gene is TRBV2, the J gene TRBJ1-1; D is unresolved. The CDR3 extends over 11 amino acids. Per the germline V gene, CDR1 is SNHLY and CDR2 is FYNNEI. Trimming stripped 6 bases from V and 3 bases from J, with 5 bases between. The CDR3 protein is CASREYTEAFF. CDR3 in DNA: TGTGCCAGCAGAGAATACACTGAAGCTTTCTTT.

This chain connects TRBV6-5 to TRBJ2-7, with D perhaps TRBD1 (6 bases). The CDR3 spans 14 residues. V was trimmed by 3 bases and J by 2 bases, leaving 11 bases between them. The germline CDR1 and CDR2 sequences are MNHEY and SVGAGI. The CDR3 DNA sequence: TGTGCCAGCAGTTATGACAGGAAGGCCTACGAGCAGTACTTC. Translation gives CASSYDRKAYEQYF.

A note on this clone: Other DNA sequences in the same sample also yield this CDR3. This chain links TRBV28 with TRBJ1-1; D gene unclear. V lost 3 bases to trimming and J lost 1 base, with 6 bases between them. The CDR3 has 13 amino acids. From germline, CDR1 is MDHEN and CDR2 SYDVKM. The CDR3 DNA sequence: TGTGCCAGCAGTTTGTTGGGGAACACTGAAGCTTTCTTT. It specifies CASSLLGNTEAFF.

The chain carries TRBV6-1 and TRBJ2-5; D remains ambiguous. There are 14 residues in the CDR3. The germline V and J ends were trimmed by 1 base and 7 bases, with 13 bases remaining between them. Germline loops: CDR1 MNHNS, CDR2 SASEGT. CDR3 DNA sequence: TGTGCCAGCAGTGAAGAAAAACAACGCGGGACCCAGTACTTC. It translates to CASSEEKQRGTQYF.

The chain joins TRBV6-6 to TRBJ1-2; TRBD1 matches at 11 bases. Germline values: CDR1 MNHNY, CDR2 SVGAGI (reference sequence). The V and J ends lost 4 bases and 8 bases, in that order; junction bases with no gene match: 9. This CDR3 spans 15 amino acids. CDR3 sequence (DNA): TGTGCCAGCAGTTCCCTTGGACAGGGGGCTGCCGGCTACACCTTC. Its protein product is CASSSLGQGAAGYTF.

The genes are TRBV6-8 and TRBJ1-3; the D gene is possibly TRBD1 (6 bases). In germline, CDR1 is MNHGY, CDR2 SAAAGT. The CDR3 contains 13 residues. Trimming cost V 9 bases and J 4 bases, with 13 bases left between them. CDR3 sequence (DNA): TGTGCCAGGAACAGGGCGAGAGGAAACACCATATATTTT. As protein: CARNRARGNTIYF.

As DNA, the CDR3 is TGCGCCAGCAGCCAAGATCAGACTAGCGGGTGGAAGACCTACGAGCAGTACTTC. Translated: CASSQDQTSGWKTYEQYF. This chain links TRBV4-1 with TRBJ2-7; 10 positions agree with TRBD2. Germline V gives CDR1 MGHRA, CDR2 YSYEKL. CDR3 length equals 18 residues. J lost 2 bases, V lost 0 bases, and 10 bases had no gene match.